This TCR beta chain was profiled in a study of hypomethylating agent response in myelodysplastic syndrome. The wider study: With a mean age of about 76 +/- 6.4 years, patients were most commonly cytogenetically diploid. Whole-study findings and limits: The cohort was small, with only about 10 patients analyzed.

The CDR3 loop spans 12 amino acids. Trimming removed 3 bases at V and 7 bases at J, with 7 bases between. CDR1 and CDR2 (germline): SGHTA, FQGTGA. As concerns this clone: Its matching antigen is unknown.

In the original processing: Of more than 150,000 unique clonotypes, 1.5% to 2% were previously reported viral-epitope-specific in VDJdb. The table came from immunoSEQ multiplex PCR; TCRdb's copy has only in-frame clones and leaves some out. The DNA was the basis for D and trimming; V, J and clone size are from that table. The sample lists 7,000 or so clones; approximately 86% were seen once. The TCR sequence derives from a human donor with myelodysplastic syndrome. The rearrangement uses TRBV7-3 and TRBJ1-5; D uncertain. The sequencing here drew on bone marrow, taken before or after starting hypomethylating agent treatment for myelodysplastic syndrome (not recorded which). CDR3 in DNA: TGTGCCAGCAGCTTCCCTGAACAGCCCCAGCATTTT. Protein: CASSFPEQPQHF.